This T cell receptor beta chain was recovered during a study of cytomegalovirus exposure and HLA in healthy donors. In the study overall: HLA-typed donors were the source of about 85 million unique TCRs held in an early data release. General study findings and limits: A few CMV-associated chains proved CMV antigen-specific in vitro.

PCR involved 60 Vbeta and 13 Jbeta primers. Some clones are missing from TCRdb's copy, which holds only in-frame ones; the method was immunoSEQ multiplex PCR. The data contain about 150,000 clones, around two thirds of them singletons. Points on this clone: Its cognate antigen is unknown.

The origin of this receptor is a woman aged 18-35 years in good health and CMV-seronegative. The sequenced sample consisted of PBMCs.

The CDR3 bases are TGTGCCAGCTCACCGACTGCCTCACCTATTTATGAAAAACTGTTTTTT. As protein: CASSPTASPIYEKLFF. The chain has TRBV18 and TRBJ1-4; no firm D call. Germline CDR1 KGHSH, CDR2 LQKENI. V shed 3 bases and J shed 6 bases, with 17 bases lying between them. The CDR3 consists of 16 residues.